The 19 T cell receptor beta chains below all came from one sample that was sequenced in a study of a mutant IDH1 vaccine in newly diagnosed glioma. Sequenced by immunoSEQ multiplex PCR; TCRdb stores in-frame clones only, minus some. The sample lists about 38,000 clones, 70% to 80% occurring once. Antigens for these TCRs are unknown. The time point here: week 5, during vaccination. Every single dose of the vaccine, 300 ug of mutant IDH1 20-mer peptide, came with topical imiquimod. The sample here was PBMCs, taken from a glioma patient whose treatment included an IDH1 peptide vaccine. The receptor set was obtained from a man between 40 and 49 years old with glioma.

This chain connects TRBV4-1 to TRBJ1-1; no firm D call. Germline V CDR1 and CDR2: MGHRA, YSYEKL. V gave up 4 bases and J gave up 5 bases, with 11 bases separating them. This CDR3 has 13 residues. CDR3 sequence (DNA): TGCGCCAGCAGCCCGACAACGCCAACTGAAGCTTTCTTT. Its translation: CASSPTTPTEAFF.

The chain combines TRBV30 with TRBJ1-3, with a weak D call TRBD1 (5 bases). The CDR3 loop spans 11 amino acids. Germline CDR1 is GTSNPN and CDR2 is SVGIG (reference sequence). The ends were cut back, 5 bases at V and 11 bases at J, with 13 bases in the middle. The CDR3 region has the DNA TGTGCCTGGGGGGCCGAGCAGCCCATATATTTT. This sequence encodes CAWGAEQPIYF.

The V and J genes are TRBV5-1 and TRBJ1-3; D is ambiguous. CDR1 SGHRS and CDR2 YFSETQ come from the germline V gene. The CDR3 sequence is 14 residues long. Trimming took 6 bases from V and 4 from J, leaving 14 bases between them. Here the CDR3 DNA reads TGCGCCAGCACCTTAACTGGGGAAGGAAACACCATATATTTT. As protein: CASTLTGEGNTIYF. Variable domain in full (rest from reference TRBV5-1 and TRBJ1-3): KAGVTQTPRYLIKTRGQQVTLSCSPISGHRSVSWYQQTPGQGLQFLFEYFSETQRNKGNFPGRFSGRQFSNSRSEMNVSTLELGDSALYLCASTLTGEGNTIYFGEGSWLTVV.

This clone was recorded once. The chain carries TRBV15 and TRBJ1-4; maybe TRBD1 (5 bases). Trimming left V 5 bases short and J 8 bases short, with 18 bases between. The germline gives CDR1 LNHNV, CDR2 YYDKDF (reference sequence). CDR3 length: 15 residues. Here the CDR3 DNA reads TGTGCCACCAGCGCTCGGGACGACGGGTACGAAAAACTGTTTTTT. It encodes CATSARDDGYEKLFF.

The rearrangement links TRBV2 to TRBJ1-2, with no clear D. Deletions cut 3 bases from V and 7 bases from J, with 12 bases between. The CDR3 is 13 residues long. CDR1 is SNHLY and CDR2 is FYNNEI in the germline V gene. CDR3 loop: CASSDLGLSGYTF. The DNA for the CDR3 is TGTGCCAGCAGTGACCTCGGACTTAGTGGCTACACCTTC.

The J gene is TRBJ1-1, the V gene TRBV6-4; D unresolved. The germline V and J ends were trimmed by 3 bases and 5 bases, with 10 bases remaining between them. The CDR3 spans 13 residues. The germline gives CDR1 MRHNA, CDR2 SNTAGT. The DNA for the CDR3 is TGTGCCAGCAGTGAAGTCCGTGGAACTGAAGCTTTCTTT. It specifies CASSEVRGTEAFF.

This clone has a single count. DNA of the CDR3: TGTGCCAGCAGCCGGGACAGGGTTAGCTCTGGGGCCAACGTCCTGACTTTC. This encodes CASSRDRVSSGANVLTF. The chain is built from TRBV14 and TRBJ2-6; 9 nucleotides line up with TRBD1. This CDR3 is built from 17 residues. Losses at the gene ends were 4 bases for V and 0 bases for J; bases not matched to a gene: 4. Per germline, CDR1 SGHDN and CDR2 FVKESK.

This clone was seen a few times. The chain has TRBV29-1 and TRBJ1-2; 7 nucleotides match TRBD1. The CDR3 totals 11 residues. Germline V gives CDR1 SQVTM, CDR2 ANQGSEA. V gave up 6 bases and J gave up 7 bases; unmatched junction bases: 5. In nucleotides, the CDR3 is TGCAGCGTGACAGGGAGGAGTGGCTACACCTTC. Its protein product is CSVTGRSGYTF. The full variable domain, with the rest looked up from reference TRBV29-1 and TRBJ1-2, is SAVISQKPSRDICQRGTSLTIQCQVDSQVTMMFWYRQQPGQSLTLIATANQGSEATYESGFVIDKFPISRPNLTFSTLTVSNMSPEDSSIYLCSVTGRSGYTFGSGTRLTVV.

The CDR3 DNA is TGTGCCAGCAGCCTGACTAGCGGGGCTTCCTACGAGCAGTACTTC. It specifies CASSLTSGASYEQYF. This sequence joins TRBV6-5 and TRBJ2-7, with 11 nucleotides matching TRBD2. The CDR3 runs to 15 residues. Germline-derived CDR1 and CDR2 are MNHEY and SVGAGI. The V and J ends lost 6 bases and 1 base, in that order; junction bases with no gene match: 5.

In nucleotides, the CDR3 is TGTGCCAGCACTCGGACAGCGAACACCGGGGAGCTGTTTTTT. Translating gives CASTRTANTGELFF. V is TRBV6-5 and J is TRBJ2-2; maybe TRBD1 (6 bases). The V end was cut by 7 bases, the J end by 0 bases, with 9 bases between. Germline V gene lookup returns CDR1 MNHEY and CDR2 SVGAGI. The CDR3 contains 14 residues.

J is TRBJ2-7 and V is TRBV27, with 7 bases identical to TRBD1. Germline values: CDR1 MNHEY, CDR2 SMNVEV (reference sequence). The CDR3 runs 15 residues. V trimming: 4 bases; J trimming: 5 bases; junction bases outside the gene matches: 11. This CDR3 reads CASSSADRAKDEQYF. The CDR3 DNA follows: TGTGCCAGCAGTTCCGCCGACAGGGCGAAGGACGAGCAGTACTTC.

The rearrangement uses TRBV5-1 and TRBJ2-3, with 10 bases that match TRBD1. The V gene end was trimmed by 0 bases and the J gene end by 5 bases; junction bases not matched to a gene: 6. CDR1 and CDR2 (germline): SGHRS, YFSETQ. The CDR3 covers 16 residues. DNA of the CDR3: TGCGCCAGCAGCTTGGTTGGGACAGGGGCCAAAGATACGCAGTATTTT. Translated, it gives CASSLVGTGAKDTQYF. Full variable domain (rest looked up from reference TRBV5-1 and TRBJ2-3): KAGVTQTPRYLIKTRGQQVTLSCSPISGHRSVSWYQQTPGQGLQFLFEYFSETQRNKGNFPGRFSGRQFSNSRSEMNVSTLELGDSALYLCASSLVGTGAKDTQYFGPGTRLTVL.

The chain links TRBV9 to TRBJ2-1; D not certain. Germline CDR1 and CDR2: SGDLS and YYNGEE. V was pared by 4 bases and J by 4 bases, with 6 bases between. The CDR3 runs to 12 residues. The CDR3 coding sequence is TGTGCCAGCAGCATGGCTTACAATGAGCAGTTCTTC. Its protein is CASSMAYNEQFF.

This clone was seen just once. The V gene is TRBV6-4, the J gene TRBJ1-4; D unresolved. V was pared by 1 base and J by 0 bases, with 9 bases between. The germline CDR1 and CDR2 sequences are MRHNA and SNTAGT. There are 16 residues in the CDR3. For the CDR3, the DNA is TGTGCCAGCAGTGACTGCAGCCTTGCAACTAATGAAAAACTGTTTTTT. It yields the protein CASSDCSLATNEKLFF.

This clone was seen only a few times. This chain uses TRBV5-1 with TRBJ1-2, with 10 nucleotides matching TRBD1. Trimming removed 6 bases from V and 6 bases from J; junction bases left unmatched: 5. Germline V gene sequence: CDR1 SGHRS, CDR2 YFSETQ. CDR3 length equals 13 residues. CDR3 sequence reads: CASNSGTGDGYTF. The CDR3 bases are TGCGCCAGCAACTCCGGGACAGGGGATGGCTACACCTTC.

This clone is a singleton in its sample. This rearrangement joins TRBV6-1 to TRBJ2-1; 8 bases line up with TRBD2. CDR3 size: 16 residues. Germline V gene sequence: CDR1 MNHNS, CDR2 SASEGT. The V and J ends lost 4 bases and 2 bases, in that order; junction bases with no gene match: 7. In DNA, the CDR3 is TGTGCCAGCAGTGCCGAAGCGGGGGTCACCTACAATGAGCAGTTCTTC. Translating gives CASSAEAGVTYNEQFF.

J is TRBJ1-2 and V is TRBV6-5, with D uncertain. Germline loops: CDR1 MNHEY, CDR2 SVGAGI. With 6 bases removed from V and 2 bases from J, the gap between germline ends came to 13 bases. The CDR3 totals 14 residues. The CDR3 coding sequence is TGTGCCAGCAGCCCGGACTTCTGGAACTATGGCTACACCTTC. Translating gives CASSPDFWNYGYTF.

This sequence joins TRBV6-6 and TRBJ2-7; the D is unclear. Between the trimmed V and J ends, which lost 7 bases and 2 bases, there was a span of 12 bases. The CDR3 covers 13 residues. Germline CDR1 MNHNY, CDR2 SVGAGI (reference sequence). The CDR3 DNA reads as TGTGCCAGCACCCGAGACCGTACCTACGAGCAGTACTTC. Protein sequence: CASTRDRTYEQYF.

The CDR3 DNA is TGTGCCAGCAGCTGGGGGTCCTCTGGGACCGGGGAGCTGTTTTTT. Translation gives CASSWGSSGTGELFF. The gene calls are TRBV11-2 and TRBJ2-2; D could derive from TRBD1 or TRBD2 (5 bases each). This CDR3 has 15 residues. Deletions cut 4 bases from V and 5 bases from J, with 14 bases between. Germline values: CDR1 SGHAT, CDR2 FQNNGV.